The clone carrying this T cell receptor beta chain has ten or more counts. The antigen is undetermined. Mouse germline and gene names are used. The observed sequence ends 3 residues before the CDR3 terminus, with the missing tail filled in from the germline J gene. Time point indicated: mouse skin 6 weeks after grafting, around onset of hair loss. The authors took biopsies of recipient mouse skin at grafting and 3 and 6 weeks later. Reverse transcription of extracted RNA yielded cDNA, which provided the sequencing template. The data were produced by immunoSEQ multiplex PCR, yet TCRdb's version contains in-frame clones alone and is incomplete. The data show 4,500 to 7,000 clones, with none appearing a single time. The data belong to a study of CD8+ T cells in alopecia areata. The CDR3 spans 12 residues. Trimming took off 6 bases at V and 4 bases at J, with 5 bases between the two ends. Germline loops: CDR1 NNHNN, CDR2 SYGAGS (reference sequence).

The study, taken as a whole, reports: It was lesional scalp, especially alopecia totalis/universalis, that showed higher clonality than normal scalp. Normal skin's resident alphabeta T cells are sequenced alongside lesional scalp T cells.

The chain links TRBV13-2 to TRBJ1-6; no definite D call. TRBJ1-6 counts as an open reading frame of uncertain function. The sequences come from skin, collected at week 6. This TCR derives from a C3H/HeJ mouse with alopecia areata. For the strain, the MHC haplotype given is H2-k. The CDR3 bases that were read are TGTGCCAGCGAAGGGTATAATTCGCCC. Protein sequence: CASEGYNSP. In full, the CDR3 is CASEGYNSPLYF.